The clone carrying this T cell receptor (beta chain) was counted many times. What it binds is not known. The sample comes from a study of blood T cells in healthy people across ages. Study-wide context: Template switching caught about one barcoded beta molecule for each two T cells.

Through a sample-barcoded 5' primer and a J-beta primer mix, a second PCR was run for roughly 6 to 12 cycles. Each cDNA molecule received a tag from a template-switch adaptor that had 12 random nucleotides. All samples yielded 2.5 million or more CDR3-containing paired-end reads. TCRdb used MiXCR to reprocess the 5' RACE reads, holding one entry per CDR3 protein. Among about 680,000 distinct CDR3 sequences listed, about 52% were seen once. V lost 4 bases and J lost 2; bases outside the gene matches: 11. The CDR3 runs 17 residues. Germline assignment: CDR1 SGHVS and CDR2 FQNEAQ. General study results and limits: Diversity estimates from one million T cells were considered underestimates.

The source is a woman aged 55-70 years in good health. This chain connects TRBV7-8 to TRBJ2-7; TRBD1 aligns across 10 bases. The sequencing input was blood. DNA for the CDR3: TGTGCCAGCAGCTCAAGGCCCCGGGACAGGGGAACCTACGAGCAGTACTTC. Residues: CASSSRPRDRGTYEQYF.